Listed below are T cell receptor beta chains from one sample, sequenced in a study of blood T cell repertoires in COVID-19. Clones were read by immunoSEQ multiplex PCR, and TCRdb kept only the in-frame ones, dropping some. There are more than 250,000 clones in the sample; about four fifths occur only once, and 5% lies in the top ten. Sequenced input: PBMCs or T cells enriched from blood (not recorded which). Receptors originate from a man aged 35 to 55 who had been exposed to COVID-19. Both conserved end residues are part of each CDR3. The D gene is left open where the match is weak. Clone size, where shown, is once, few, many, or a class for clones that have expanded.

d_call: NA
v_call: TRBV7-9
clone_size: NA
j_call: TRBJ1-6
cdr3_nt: TGTGCCAGCAGCCCCGACCAGGGTGGTAGAGCTTCACCCCTCCACTTT
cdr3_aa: CASSPDQGGRASPLHF

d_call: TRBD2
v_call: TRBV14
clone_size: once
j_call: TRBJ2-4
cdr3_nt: TGTGCCAGCAGCCAGGGGAACCGGACTAGCATTCAGTACTTC
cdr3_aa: CASSQGNRTSIQYF

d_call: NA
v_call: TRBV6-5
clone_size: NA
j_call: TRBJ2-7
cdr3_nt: TGTGCCAGCAGCGGGTCCTACGAGCAGTACTTC
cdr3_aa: CASSGSYEQYF

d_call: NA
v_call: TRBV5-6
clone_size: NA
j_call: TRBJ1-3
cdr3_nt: TGTGCCAGCAGCCCCGGGGGAAACACCATATATTTT
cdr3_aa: CASSPGGNTIYF

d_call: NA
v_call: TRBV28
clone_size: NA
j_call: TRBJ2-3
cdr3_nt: TGTGCCAGCAGTATCCAAACCGAACTAGGCGGGCAGTATTTT
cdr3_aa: CASSIQTELGGQYF

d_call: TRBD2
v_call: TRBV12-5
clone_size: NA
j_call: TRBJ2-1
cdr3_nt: TGTGCTAGTGGTCCCCAAAAGGGCGGGAGCCTCTACAATGAGCAGTTCTTC
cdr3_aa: CASGPQKGGSLYNEQFF

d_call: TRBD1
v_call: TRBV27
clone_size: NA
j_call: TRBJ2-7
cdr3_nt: TGTGCCAGCAGTAGGACAGGGGGCGCGATCGCCGAGCAGTACTTC
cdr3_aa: CASSRTGGAIAEQYF

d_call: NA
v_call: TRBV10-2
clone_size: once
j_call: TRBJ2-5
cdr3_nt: TGCGCCAGCAGTGAGTCGCTAGTTGGTCGGGAGACCCAGTACTTC
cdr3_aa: CASSESLVGRETQYF

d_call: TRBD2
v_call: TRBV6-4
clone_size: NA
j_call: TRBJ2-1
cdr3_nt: TGTGCCAGCAGTGACTATGGGGGGGTCCACAATGAGCAGTTCTTC
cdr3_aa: CASSDYGGVHNEQFF

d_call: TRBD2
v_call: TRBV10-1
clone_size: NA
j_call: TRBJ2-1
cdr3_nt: TGCGCCAGCAGCCAAGCGGGAGGGAGCTCCTACAATGAGCAGTTCTTC
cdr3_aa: CASSQAGGSSYNEQFF

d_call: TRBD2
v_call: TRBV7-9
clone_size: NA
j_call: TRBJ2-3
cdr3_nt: TGTGCCAGCAGCCGACTAGCGCCAGGCGGCTCAGATACGCAGTATTTT
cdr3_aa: CASSRLAPGGSDTQYF

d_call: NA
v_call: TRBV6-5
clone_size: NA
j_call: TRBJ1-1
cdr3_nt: TGTGCCAGCAGTCACCTCCAGGGGTACACTGAAGCTTTCTTT
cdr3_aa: CASSHLQGYTEAFF

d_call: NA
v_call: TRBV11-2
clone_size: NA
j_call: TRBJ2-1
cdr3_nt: TGTGCCAGCACCACACTAGGGACCTACAATGAGCAGTTCTTC
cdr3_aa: CASTTLGTYNEQFF

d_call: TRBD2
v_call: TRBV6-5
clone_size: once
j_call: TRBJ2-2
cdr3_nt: TGTGCCAGCAGTCCTAATGGGGGGGATTCCGGGGAGCTGTTTTTT
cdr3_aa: CASSPNGGDSGELFF

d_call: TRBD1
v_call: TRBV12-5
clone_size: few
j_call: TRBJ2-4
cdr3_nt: TGTGCTACCGGACAGGGACTAGCCAAAAACATTCAGTACTTC
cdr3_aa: CATGQGLAKNIQYF

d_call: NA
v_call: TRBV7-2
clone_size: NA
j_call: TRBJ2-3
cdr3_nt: TGTGCCAGCAGCCCTAAACGACTAGTGGTAGATACGCAGTATTTT
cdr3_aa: CASSPKRLVVDTQYF

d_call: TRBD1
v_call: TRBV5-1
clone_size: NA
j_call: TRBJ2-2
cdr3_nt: TGCGCCAGCAGCTTGGGGGACAGAGGCACCGGGGAGCTGTTTTTT
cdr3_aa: CASSLGDRGTGELFF

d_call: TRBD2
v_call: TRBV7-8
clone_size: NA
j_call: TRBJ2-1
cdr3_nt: TGTGCCAGCAGCTTAGAGCCCCGAAACAGCGGGGGACCCCTTGTTGAGCAGTTCTTC
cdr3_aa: CASSLEPRNSGGPLVEQFF

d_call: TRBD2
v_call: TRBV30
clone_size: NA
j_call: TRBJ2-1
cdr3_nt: TGTGCCTGGAGTCGGAGACTAGCGGGGGACAATGAGCAGTTCTTC
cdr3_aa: CAWSRRLAGDNEQFF

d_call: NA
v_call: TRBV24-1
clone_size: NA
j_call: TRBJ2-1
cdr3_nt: TGTGCCACCAGTGATTTGCCCAGCGGCAAGCAGTTCTTC
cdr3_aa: CATSDLPSGKQFF

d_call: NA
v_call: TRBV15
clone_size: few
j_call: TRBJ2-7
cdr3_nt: TGTGCCACCAGCAGAGAGTCGAGAAACGAGCAGTACTTC
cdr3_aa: CATSRESRNEQYF

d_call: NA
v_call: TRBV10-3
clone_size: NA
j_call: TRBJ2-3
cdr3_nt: TGTGCCGTAACCCAGGGAAACACAGATACGCAGTATTTT
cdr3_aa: CAVTQGNTDTQYF

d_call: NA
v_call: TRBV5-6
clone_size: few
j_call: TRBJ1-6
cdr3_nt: TGTGCCAGCAGCTTGAACAGGGCCACGTATAATTCACCCCTCCACTTT
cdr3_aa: CASSLNRATYNSPLHF

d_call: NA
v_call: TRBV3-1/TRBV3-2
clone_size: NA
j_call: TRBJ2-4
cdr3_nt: TGTGCCAGCAGCCGCCCGAGTACTAGCCCCACGGCCAAAAACATTCAGTACTTC
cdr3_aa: CASSRPSTSPTAKNIQYF

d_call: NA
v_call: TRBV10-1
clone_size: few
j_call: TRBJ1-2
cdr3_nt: TGCGCCAGCAGTCCAGGGTTAGGCTATGGCTACACCTTC
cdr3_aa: CASSPGLGYGYTF

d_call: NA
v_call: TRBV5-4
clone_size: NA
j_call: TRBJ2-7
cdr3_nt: TGTGCCAGCAGCGCGCCCCCGGGCTACGAGCAGTACTTC
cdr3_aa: CASSAPPGYEQYF

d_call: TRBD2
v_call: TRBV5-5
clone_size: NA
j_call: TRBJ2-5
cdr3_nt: TGTGCCAGCAGCTTGGCGGGACTAGCGGGGTTAGGGACCCAGTACTTC
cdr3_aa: CASSLAGLAGLGTQYF

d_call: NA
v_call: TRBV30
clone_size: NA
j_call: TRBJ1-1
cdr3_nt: TGTGCCTGGAGTCTTGTAGGGGCTGAAGCTTTCTTT
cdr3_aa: CAWSLVGAEAFF

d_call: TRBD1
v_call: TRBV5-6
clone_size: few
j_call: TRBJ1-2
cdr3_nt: TGTGCCAGCAGTCCAGGGGACAGGGGTGGCTACACCTTC
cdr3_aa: CASSPGDRGGYTF